This TCR beta chain is from a study of blood T cell repertoires in COVID-19 (dated by TCRdb to about 2020). At the level of the whole study: The collaborator samples originated in the United States, Italy and Spain and spanned the acute and convalescent phases of COVID-19. The material from the prospective study consisted of cDNA or gDNA derived from T cells, B-cell-depleted T cells, or PBMCs. Subjects who had been exposed to COVID-19, were actively infected with it, or had recovered from it provided the deeply sampled blood TCRbeta repertoires that made up the dataset. The repertoires were released in a freely available public database intended as a resource for research on the immune response to SARS-CoV-2. Samples came from the ongoing ImmuneRACE study (first 160 participants) plus 1,254 subjects from 6 global collaborators. Nearly every sample came with metadata listing a de-identified subject ID, COVID-19 status, age in years and sex. Where available, HLA class I and class II types were taken from metadata supplied by the sample provider and were not determined by assay-based typing.

The immunoSEQ Assay, a bias-controlled multiplex PCR, was used to amplify TCRbeta CDR3 regions from genomic DNA. Per the original workflow: Nucleated cell counts per sample were estimated from amplification of reference gene primers within the assay. Sequence reads were collapsed and filtered to measure the absolute abundance of every unique TCRbeta CDR3 rearrangement. For each sample, productive Simpson clonality was calculated by taking the square root of Simpson's diversity index across productive rearrangements. TCRdb obtained this table from immuneACCESS and retained in-frame rearrangements with V and J assigned. These tables miss some clones; where compared with another copy, unresolved V genes account for less than half of the shortfall, and the remainder is unexplained. The DNA was the basis for D and trimming; V, J and clone size are from that table. The sample table shows tens of thousands of clones, and around 90% are seen once. The top ten hold 3% to 4% of the sample.

Collaborating institutions collected whole blood in K2EDTA tubes following their own protocols. For TCRbeta analysis, collaborators shipped samples as frozen whole blood, isolated PBMCs, or DNA extracted from either of those sample types. In regard to this clone: The antigen it binds to is not known. No base quality information exists; no much larger clone differs at one position.

The germline ends are 13 bases apart after V is trimmed by 1 base and J by 6 bases. Reading from cysteine to valine, the CDR3 counts 14 amino acids. CDR3 DNA is the only sequence kept; it has 42 bases, read in frame from the first base. Based on the germline V gene, the CDR1 and CDR2 sequences are SNHLY and FYNNEI. Paper-wide results and their limitations: How much clinical and demographic metadata was included differed by source and by participant, and the metadata was provided uncurated.

The chain was built from TRBV2 and TRBJ2-7; TRBD2 could be the D gene, as 6 bases match. This TCR was recovered from a woman aged 70-85 years with acute or convalescent COVID-19. The sequencing sample was made of peripheral blood. The DNA reads as follows: TGTGCCAGCAGTGAAGACAGACTAGTAATCGAGCAGTACGTC. Translated, this is CASSEDRLVIEQYV.